These T cell receptor beta chains were read from a single sample in a study of cytomegalovirus exposure and HLA in healthy donors. The assay was immunoSEQ multiplex PCR, and TCRdb's table has in-frame clones only and misses some. Among some 120,000 clones listed, over 70% were seen once. Material for sequencing was PBMCs. These TCRs come from a female donor in good health and CMV-seronegative. Both conserved end residues are part of each CDR3. The D gene is left open where the match is weak. Size is stated for part of the rows, as once, few or many counts, or as a class when the clone is expanded.

j_call d_call clone_size v_call cdr3_aa cdr3_nt
TRBJ2-1 . . TRBV27 CASRIKGGASDEQFF TGTGCCAGCCGAATCAAGGGCGGGGCGTCGGATGAGCAGTTCTTC
TRBJ2-2 TRBD2 . TRBV10-2 CASRGYSGGLGGELFF TGCGCCAGCAGGGGATATAGCGGGGGCCTCGGGGGGGAGCTGTTTTTT
TRBJ2-2 TRBD1 . TRBV14 CASSLIGRTGVTGELFF TGTGCCAGCAGCCTCATTGGTCGGACAGGGGTCACCGGGGAGCTGTTTTTT
TRBJ2-2 . . TRBV6-1 CASTFRANTGELFF TGTGCCAGCACCTTCAGGGCTAACACCGGGGAGCTGTTTTTT
TRBJ1-1 . . TRBV11-1 CASRYRTENTEAFF TGTGCCAGCAGATACCGGACAGAGAACACTGAAGCTTTCTTT
TRBJ1-4 . . TRBV6-1 CASSWRQIDNEKLFF TGTGCCAGCAGTTGGCGACAGATCGACAATGAAAAACTGTTTTTT
TRBJ1-4 TRBD1 . TRBV11-2 CASSSLQGKGEKLFF TGTGCCAGCAGCTCCTTACAGGGGAAAGGCGAAAAACTGTTTTTT
TRBJ2-2 . . TRBV28 CASSFLGGNTGELFF TGTGCCAGCAGTTTTCTGGGGGGGAACACCGGGGAGCTGTTTTTT
TRBJ2-7 TRBD1 . TRBV28 CASSVGGQTYEQYF TGTGCCAGCAGCGTTGGGGGACAGACGTACGAGCAGTACTTC
TRBJ2-1 TRBD2 . TRBV7-9 CASGRAGGRAGHNEQFF TGTGCCAGCGGGAGGGCTGGCGGGAGGGCCGGTCACAATGAGCAGTTCTTC
TRBJ1-1 TRBD1 . TRBV9 CASSGGQGVGNTEAFF TGTGCCAGCAGCGGGGGACAGGGGGTGGGAAACACTGAAGCTTTCTTT
TRBJ2-7 . . TRBV6-1 CASSSDGTYEQYF TGTGCCAGCAGTTCCGACGGGACCTACGAGCAGTACTTC
TRBJ2-3 TRBD2 . TRBV2 CATSRGRGTTDTQYF TGTGCCACCTCCCGCGGGCGGGGGACCACAGATACGCAGTATTTT
TRBJ1-6 . few TRBV18 CASSRSGERSPLHF TGTGCCAGCTCACGTTCCGGGGAACGTTCACCCCTCCACTTT
TRBJ2-5 TRBD2 once TRBV5-6 CASSPGLAGDETQYF TGTGCCAGCAGCCCTGGACTAGCGGGGGACGAGACCCAGTACTTC
TRBJ1-2 . few TRBV2 CASSQDSNYGYTF TGTGCCAGCAGCCAGGACAGCAATTATGGCTACACCTTC
TRBJ2-1 TRBD2 once TRBV28 CATLTGTKGNEQFF TGTGCCACCCTAACCGGGACTAAGGGCAATGAGCAGTTCTTC
TRBJ1-1 TRBD1 . TRBV30 CAWSVPMAGGPKNTEAFF TGTGCCTGGAGTGTACCGATGGCAGGGGGTCCCAAGAACACTGAAGCTTTCTTT
TRBJ2-1 . few TRBV2 CASSEWYRDNEQFF TGTGCCAGCAGTGAATGGTACAGGGACAATGAGCAGTTCTTC
TRBJ2-3 . . TRBV6-5 CASTPFPEDTQYF TGTGCCAGCACTCCCTTCCCAGAAGATACGCAGTATTTT
TRBJ1-2 . . TRBV7-9 CASSFGGSYGYTF TGTGCCAGCAGCTTCGGGGGTAGCTATGGCTACACCTTC
TRBJ2-7 TRBD1 few TRBV7-2 CASSLGTGNSYEQYF TGTGCCAGCAGCTTAGGGACAGGTAACTCCTACGAGCAGTACTTC
TRBJ2-3 . once TRBV11-2 CASSTGFWSTDTQYF TGTGCCAGCAGCACAGGGTTCTGGAGCACAGATACGCAGTATTTT
TRBJ1-3 . . TRBV10-1 CASSEQISGNTIYF TGCGCCAGCAGTGAACAGATTTCTGGAAACACCATATATTTT
TRBJ1-2 . . TRBV6-1 CASSEQVSGNYGYTF TGTGCCAGCAGTGAACAGGTGTCAGGGAACTATGGCTACACCTTC
TRBJ2-2 . . TRBV28 CASSYPLLGWGVGELFF TGTGCCAGCAGTTATCCCCTACTCGGATGGGGCGTCGGGGAGCTGTTTTTT
TRBJ2-5 TRBD1 . TRBV27 CASRKTGGRSEETQYF TGTGCCAGCAGGAAAACAGGGGGCAGGTCCGAAGAGACCCAGTACTTC
TRBJ1-4 . once TRBV9 CASSVAGQINEKLFF TGTGCCAGCAGCGTAGCCGGACAGATTAATGAAAAACTGTTTTTT
TRBJ2-1 TRBD1 . TRBV7-6 CASSLGTGVSYNEQFF TGTGCCAGCAGCTTAGGGACAGGAGTTAGCTACAATGAGCAGTTCTTC
TRBJ2-1 . . TRBV29-1 CSVNSGSDYNEQFF TGCAGCGTTAATAGCGGAAGTGACTACAATGAGCAGTTCTTC
TRBJ2-4 . . TRBV5-6 CASSSLVQLAKNIQYF TGTGCCAGCAGCTCATTGGTACAGCTAGCCAAAAACATTCAGTACTTC
TRBJ1-1 TRBD1 . TRBV10-3 CAISDRGDTEAFF TGTGCCATCAGTGACAGGGGGGACACTGAAGCTTTCTTT
TRBJ1-1 . . TRBV19 CASSIIGRDTTEAFF TGTGCCAGTAGTATAATTGGCAGGGATACGACTGAAGCTTTCTTT
TRBJ2-1 . . TRBV19 CASSGGGQVNNEQFF TGTGCCAGTAGTGGGGGGGGGCAGGTAAACAATGAGCAGTTCTTC
TRBJ1-2 TRBD1 . TRBV18 CASSPRSAGTGVGGYTF TGTGCCAGCTCACCACGTTCGGCCGGGACAGGGGTTGGTGGCTACACCTTC
TRBJ2-2 TRBD2 once TRBV15 CATRQSGLVSGELFF TGTGCCACCCGGCAGTCGGGACTAGTGTCTGGGGAGCTGTTTTTT
TRBJ2-7 TRBD2 . TRBV4-1 CASSQDSSKLSGTTYEQYF TGCGCCAGCAGCCAAGATTCTTCAAAGCTAAGCGGGACCACCTACGAGCAGTACTTC
TRBJ2-3 . . TRBV6-6 CASSNRDTTDTQYF TGTGCCAGCAGCAACAGGGATACCACAGATACGCAGTATTTT
TRBJ2-3 TRBD2 . TRBV11-2 CASRPLAGVTDTQYF TGTGCCAGCAGGCCTCTAGCGGGGGTCACAGATACGCAGTATTTT
TRBJ1-5 TRBD1 . TRBV5-5 CASSLIPTGGLNQPQHF TGTGCCAGCAGCTTAATCCCCACAGGGGGCTTAAATCAGCCCCAGCATTTT
TRBJ1-2 TRBD1 . TRBV5-6 CASRWTGGYTF TGTGCCAGCAGATGGACAGGGGGATACACCTTC
TRBJ1-6 . . TRBV7-9 CASSPPGTINSPLHF TGTGCCAGCAGCCCGCCCGGGACTATTAATTCACCCCTCCACTTT
TRBJ2-7 . . TRBV13 CASSLITAAYEQYF TGTGCCAGCAGCTTAATTACAGCAGCCTACGAGCAGTACTTC
TRBJ1-4 . . TRBV6-5 CASSSGTPDEKLFF TGTGCCAGCAGTTCCGGGACACCTGATGAAAAACTGTTTTTT
TRBJ2-5 TRBD2 . TRBV4-1 CASSQPTSGGYGQYF TGCGCCAGCAGCCAACCGACTAGCGGGGGTTATGGGCAGTACTTC
TRBJ2-3 TRBD2 . TRBV18 CASSPLAGPSTDTQYF TGTGCCAGCTCACCGCTAGCGGGGCCGTCCACAGATACGCAGTATTTT
TRBJ1-1 . once TRBV9 CASSVSGEGEAFF TGTGCCAGCAGCGTAAGCGGGGAAGGTGAAGCTTTCTTT
TRBJ1-1 . once TRBV18 CASSPLRMDKNTEAFF TGTGCCAGCTCACCACTTCGAATGGACAAGAACACTGAAGCTTTCTTT
TRBJ1-4 . . TRBV2 CASSEEVPTNEKLFF TGTGCCAGCAGCGAGGAGGTCCCAACTAATGAAAAACTGTTTTTT
TRBJ1-6 TRBD1 . TRBV7-9 CASSLGQGFYNSPLHF TGTGCCAGCAGCTTGGGACAGGGTTTCTATAATTCACCCCTCCACTTT
TRBJ2-5 . . TRBV7-9 CASSLLDREETQYF TGTGCCAGCAGCCTCCTCGACAGAGAAGAGACCCAGTACTTC
TRBJ2-1 TRBD2 . TRBV29-1 CSGSLAGVYNEQFF TGCAGCGGTTCACTAGCGGGAGTCTACAATGAGCAGTTCTTC
TRBJ1-3 . . TRBV4-2 CASSQDAFFSGNTIYF TGTGCCAGCAGCCAAGATGCGTTCTTCTCTGGAAACACCATATATTTT